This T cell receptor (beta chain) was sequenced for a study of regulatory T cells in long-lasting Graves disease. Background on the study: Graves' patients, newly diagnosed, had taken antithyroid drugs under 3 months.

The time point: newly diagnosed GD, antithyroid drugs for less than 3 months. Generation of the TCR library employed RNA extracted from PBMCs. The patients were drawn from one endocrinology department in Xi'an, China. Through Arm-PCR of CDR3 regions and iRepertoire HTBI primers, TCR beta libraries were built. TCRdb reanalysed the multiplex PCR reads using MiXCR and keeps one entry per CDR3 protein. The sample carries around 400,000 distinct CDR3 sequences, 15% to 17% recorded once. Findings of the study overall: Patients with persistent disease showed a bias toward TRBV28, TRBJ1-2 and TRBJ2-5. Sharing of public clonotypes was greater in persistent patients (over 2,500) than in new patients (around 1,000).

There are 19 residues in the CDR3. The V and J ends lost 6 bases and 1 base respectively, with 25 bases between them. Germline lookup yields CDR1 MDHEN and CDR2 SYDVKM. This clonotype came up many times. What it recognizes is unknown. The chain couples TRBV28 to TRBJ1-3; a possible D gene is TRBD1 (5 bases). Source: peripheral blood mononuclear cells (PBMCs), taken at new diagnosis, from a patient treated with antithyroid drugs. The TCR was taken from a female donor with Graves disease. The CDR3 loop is CASSQWATRTDNSGNTIYF. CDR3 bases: TGTGCCAGCAGCCAATGGGCGACCCGGACGGACAATTCTGGAAACACCATATATTTT. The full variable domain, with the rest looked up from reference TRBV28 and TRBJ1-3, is DVKVTQSSRYLVKRTGEKVFLECVQDMDHENMFWYRQDPGLGLRLIYFSYDVKMKEKGDIPEGYSVSREKKERFSLILESASTNQTSMYLCASSQWATRTDNSGNTIYFGEGSWLTVV.